This T cell receptor (beta chain) was captured in a study of T-cell reconstitution after alpha-beta-depleted transplantation in children. Overall study results and limits: Alpha-beta T cells present about two months after transplant were reported to originate from several hundred expanded graft clones. Newly made T cells mostly supplied T-cell counts and diversity one year after transplant. The study traced high day-60 TCRbeta diversity in some patients to surviving recipient T cells and thymic progenitors.

The authors prepared the TCRbeta library with unique molecular identifiers. TCRdb analysed the PCR reads with MiXCR anew, one entry per CDR3 protein. The profile shows some 310,000 distinct CDR3 sequences, around 25% of them singletons. Germline V gene lookup returns CDR1 SGHRS and CDR2 YFSETQ. The CDR3 is 15 amino acids. Losses at the gene ends were 9 bases for V and 4 bases for J; bases not matched to a gene: 6. In the case of this clonotype: No antigen is known for it.

The sequences come from PBMCs, mostly from graft donor cells, collected 180 days after TCRalphabeta/CD19-depleted stem cell transplant. This TCR was sampled from a male patient younger than 18 who had a stem cell transplant for acute lymphoblastic leukemia, so the T cells may come from the graft donor. The chain is built from TRBV5-1 and TRBJ2-1; 14 bases agree with TRBD2. The CDR3 DNA sequence: TGCGCCACCGCTGGACTAGCGGGAGGTTACAATGAGCAGTTCTTC. Its translation is CATAGLAGGYNEQFF. The full variable domain, with the rest looked up from reference TRBV5-1 and TRBJ2-1, is KAGVTQTPRYLIKTRGQQVTLSCSPISGHRSVSWYQQTPGQGLQFLFEYFSETQRNKGNFPGRFSGRQFSNSRSEMNVSTLELGDSALYLCATAGLAGGYNEQFFGPGTRLTVL.